These 32 T cell receptor beta chains originate from one sample sequenced in a study of response to subunit inactivated influenza vaccine. TCRdb ran MiXCR on the RT-PCR reads and lists one entry per CDR3 protein. The sample records about 500,000 distinct CDR3 sequences, roughly 13% being singletons. The sample in question was PBMCs from blood, obtained roughly 6 weeks after vaccination. These receptors were obtained from a man aged 50 to 59 who received an inactivated influenza vaccine.

This clonotype was found many times. V is TRBV5-1 and J is TRBJ1-3; D ambiguous. V lost 4 bases and J 7 bases, leaving 9 bases between the germline ends. CDR1 is SGHRS and CDR2 is YFSETQ in the germline V gene. The CDR3 length is 12 residues. The CDR3 loop reads CASSDTSNTIYF. CDR3 sequence (DNA): TGCGCCAGCAGCGATACGAGCAACACCATATATTTT.

This rearrangement joins TRBV7-3 to TRBJ2-7; the D gene is possibly TRBD1 (6 bases). V lost 2 bases and J lost 3, with 14 bases in between. The CDR3 sequence is 15 residues long. Germline-derived CDR1 and CDR2 are SGHTA and FQGTGA. The CDR3 sequence is CASSLGPGDHYEQYF. Here the CDR3 DNA reads TGTGCCAGCAGCTTAGGGCCAGGGGACCACTACGAGCAGTACTTC.

This clonotype has just a few counts. The chain has TRBV10-2 and TRBJ2-2; weak D call: TRBD2 (6 bases). Trimming pared 2 bases from V and 6 bases from J, leaving 16 bases between. The germline CDR1 and CDR2 sequences are WSHSY and SAAADI. CDR3 length: 16 residues. The CDR3: CASSEVGGLNPGELFF. The CDR3 bases are TGCGCCAGCAGTGAGGTCGGGGGACTTAACCCCGGGGAGCTGTTTTTT.

This clonotype was observed a handful of times. The chain is built from TRBV29-1 and TRBJ2-2; 10 nucleotides agree with TRBD1. Germline loops: CDR1 SQVTM, CDR2 ANQGSEA. V dropped 0 bases and J dropped 5; count of bases not matched to a gene: 24. The CDR3 loop spans 22 amino acids. Here the CDR3 reads CSVEDQHLEDRGSRPPTGELFF. DNA for the CDR3: TGCAGCGTTGAAGATCAACATCTCGAGGACAGGGGGTCGCGGCCACCGACCGGGGAGCTGTTTTTT.

This clonotype showed up just a few times. The rearrangement joins TRBV20-1 to TRBJ2-1, with unresolved D. Germline V gives CDR1 DFQATT, CDR2 SNEGSKA (reference sequence). The CDR3 spans 14 residues. The V gene lost 6 bases and the J gene lost 0 bases, with 12 bases spanning the gap. CDR3 region: CSARLFSSYNEQFF. Here the CDR3 DNA reads TGCAGTGCACGACTCTTCAGCTCCTACAATGAGCAGTTCTTC.

The sample holds many counts of this clonotype. V gene TRBV28 combines with J gene TRBJ2-7, with D tentatively TRBD1 (6 bases). Germline V gene lookup returns CDR1 MDHEN and CDR2 SYDVKM. The V and J ends lost 6 bases and 3 bases respectively, with 12 bases between them. The CDR3 runs to 13 residues. The CDR3 coding sequence is TGTGCCAGCAGGCCGACAGGACTCTACGAGCAGTACTTC. Translated, it gives CASRPTGLYEQYF.

This rearrangement joins TRBV6-2 or TRBV6-3 to TRBJ2-7; D gene unclear. V was shortened by 5 bases and J by 11 bases, with 16 bases between the two germline ends. CDR1 is MNHEY, CDR2 SVGEGT, per germline. The length of the CDR3 is 12 residues. The CDR3 bases are TGTGCCAGCAGTCAGCGACCGTCCACGGAGTACTTC. Protein product: CASSQRPSTEYF.

The CDR3 region has the DNA TGTGCCAGCAGTGAAGGAAGGACAGCTAGTAATTCACCCCTCCACTTT. Translation: CASSEGRTASNSPLHF. The chain joins TRBV6-1 to TRBJ1-6, with D possibly TRBD1 on 6 matching bases. This CDR3 has 16 amino acids. V gave up 1 base and J gave up 6 bases, with 13 bases separating them. CDR1 and CDR2 from the germline V gene are MNHNS and SASEGT.

The genes are TRBV28 and TRBJ2-2; weak D call: TRBD1 (6 bases). This CDR3 region has 18 residues. Trimming pared 5 bases from V and 4 bases from J, leaving 23 bases between. Germline V gene sequence: CDR1 MDHEN, CDR2 SYDVKM. CDR3: CASSVPPEIQGFTGELFF. The CDR3 DNA reads as TGTGCCAGCAGTGTCCCCCCCGAAATACAGGGTTTCACCGGGGAGCTGTTTTTT.

This clonotype was detected a few times. In DNA form, the CDR3 reads TGTGCCAGCAAGCTAGTCGAAGTCCGGGGGACCCAGTACTTC. Translation gives CASKLVEVRGTQYF. This chain links TRBV6-2 or TRBV6-3 with TRBJ2-5; TRBD2 might be the D (5 bases). The CDR3 extends over 14 amino acids. V lost 7 bases to trimming and J lost 7 bases, with 19 bases between them. CDR1 is MNHEY, CDR2 SVGEGT, per germline.

V is TRBV12-3 or TRBV12-4 and J is TRBJ2-2; 7 bases are shared with TRBD2. The CDR3 runs to 15 residues. The ends lost 5 bases at V and 0 bases at J; junction bases unmatched: 3. CDR3: CASSTGRSNTGELFF. The CDR3, as DNA: TGTGCCAGCAGTACCGGGAGGTCGAACACCGGGGAGCTGTTTTTT.

This clonotype was recorded many times. The junction and the germline gene differ at one end; a read error may be behind it. The chain links TRBV5-1 to TRBJ2-7; D may match TRBD1 or TRBD2 (5 bases each). The CDR3 sequence is 13 residues long. CDR1 is SGHRS, CDR2 YFSETQ, per germline. The DNA for the CDR3 is TGTGCCAGCAGCTTAGGCAGGGAGTACGAGCAGTACTTC. The encoded protein is CASSLGREYEQYF.

Only a few counts were recorded for this clonotype. This chain connects TRBV12-3 or TRBV12-4 to TRBJ2-3; D might be TRBD2 (5 bases). The V and J ends lost 3 bases and 13 bases respectively, with 11 bases between them. The CDR3 is made up of 11 amino acids. Written as DNA, the CDR3 is TGTGCCAGCAGTTTGCTTGGGAGAGAGTATTTT. Translating it yields CASSLLGREYF.

V is TRBV27 and J is TRBJ2-5; D unclear. V was clipped by 5 bases and J by 0 bases, with 13 bases between them. The germline V gene has CDR1 MNHEY and CDR2 SMNVEV (reference sequence). This CDR3 contains 15 residues. CDR3 DNA sequence: TGTGCCAGCAGTCCACAGATAGCAGACCAAGAGACCCAGTACTTC. Translating gives CASSPQIADQETQYF.

The CDR3 DNA sequence: TGTGCCACCAGCAGGGCAGGGGTACGGGAGCAGTTCTTC. This sequence encodes CATSRAGVREQFF. The rearrangement uses TRBV15 and TRBJ2-1, with D possibly matching TRBD1 (6 bases). CDR3 length equals 13 residues. Trimming cost V 3 bases and J 10 bases, with 13 bases left between them. The germline V gene has CDR1 LNHNV and CDR2 YYDKDF (reference sequence).

This clonotype was picked up a small number of times. The gene calls are TRBV27 and TRBJ2-1; 9 bases map to TRBD2. Trimming cost V 10 bases and J 0 bases; bases outside gene matches: 10. The CDR3 spans 16 residues. Germline assignment: CDR1 MNHEY and CDR2 SMNVEV (reference sequence). CDR3 DNA: TGTGCCACAAGACTAGCGGCGATGAGCTCCTACAATGAGCAGTTCTTC. Translating gives CATRLAAMSSYNEQFF.

This clonotype occurred many times. The chain has TRBV28 and TRBJ2-3; 11 bases agree with TRBD1. With 5 bases clipped from V and 6 bases from J, the junction kept 7 bases outside the gene matches. The CDR3 length is 15 residues. Germline V gives CDR1 MDHEN, CDR2 SYDVKM. The CDR3 sequence: CASSPRTGGRDTQYF. The CDR3 DNA reads TGTGCCAGCAGTCCCCGGACAGGGGGCAGGGATACGCAGTATTTT.

This clonotype has just a few counts. CDR3 DNA sequence: TGCGCCAGCAGCCAAGATTTTGGGAGACTAGCGGGAGGCGAGCAGTACTTC. Its translation: CASSQDFGRLAGGEQYF. This chain uses TRBV4-3 with TRBJ2-7, with 13 bases lining up with TRBD2. Germline trimming cut 0 bases from V and 6 bases from J; bases unmatched to any gene: 8. The CDR3 has 17 residues. From germline, CDR1 is LGHNA and CDR2 YSLEER.

In this sample, this clonotype turned up once. The rearrangement joins TRBV12-3 or TRBV12-4 to TRBJ2-3; D might be TRBD1 (6 bases). Trimming took 3 bases from V and 2 from J, leaving 12 bases between them. The CDR3 is made up of 15 amino acids. The CDR3 DNA reads as TGTGCCAGCAGTTTTTCAGGGGTCAACACAGATACGCAGTATTTT. Amino acid sequence: CASSFSGVNTDTQYF.

Ten or more counts support this clonotype. J is TRBJ2-2 and V is TRBV12-3 or TRBV12-4; D not certain. The CDR3 spans 15 residues. Trimming took off 2 bases at V and 0 bases at J, with 7 bases between the two ends. CDR3 sequence reads: CASSLRGANTGELFF. The CDR3 bases are TGTGCCAGCAGTTTAAGAGGAGCGAACACCGGGGAGCTGTTTTTT.

This clonotype was recorded at least ten times. V and J are TRBV12-3 or TRBV12-4 and TRBJ2-3, with no clear D. The CDR3 totals 13 residues. V lost 7 bases and J lost 6, with 14 bases in between. CDR3 coding DNA: TGTGCCAGCAAAGTCACTCGGCTGGATACGCAGTATTTT. It encodes CASKVTRLDTQYF.

The sample holds a few counts of this clonotype. The chain is built from TRBV12-3 or TRBV12-4 and TRBJ2-7, with D tentatively TRBD1 or TRBD2 (5 bases each). The V end lost 3 bases, the J end lost 0 bases, and 15 bases lay between the germline ends. The CDR3 is 16 residues long. The CDR3, as DNA: TGTGCCAGCAGTTTCACCGAGGGTAGGGGCTCCTACGAGCAGTACTTC. Amino acid sequence: CASSFTEGRGSYEQYF.

This clonotype was detected a few times. The V call is TRBV4-2, the J call TRBJ2-3, with D perhaps matching TRBD1 (6 bases). The V end was cut by 4 bases, the J end by 4 bases, with 12 bases between. The CDR3 has 14 amino acids. CDR1 and CDR2 (germline): LGHNA, YNFKEQ. In DNA, the CDR3 is TGTGCCAGCAGCCGTAAAGGGACACCAGATACGCAGTATTTT. Translation gives CASSRKGTPDTQYF.

The J gene is TRBJ2-2, the V gene TRBV2; 10 nucleotides line up with TRBD1. V was pared by 6 bases and J by 2 bases, with 3 bases of the junction left unmatched. The CDR3 loop spans 15 amino acids. CDR1 and CDR2 from the germline V gene are SNHLY and FYNNEI. The CDR3 here is CASRRDRGNTGELFF. The CDR3 bases are TGTGCCAGCAGGAGGGACAGGGGTAACACCGGGGAGCTGTTTTTT. The variable domain in full, completed from reference TRBV2 and TRBJ2-2, reads EPEVTQTPSHQVTQMGQEVILRCVPISNHLYFYWYRQILGQKVEFLVSFYNNEISEKSEIFDDQFSVERPDGSNFTLKIRSTKLEDSAMYFCASRRDRGNTGELFFGEGSRLTVL.

This clonotype has at least ten counts. The J gene is TRBJ1-1, the V gene TRBV5-1; TRBD1 might be the D (5 bases). The CDR3 is 16 residues long. Deletions cut 4 bases from V and 4 bases from J, with 20 bases between. The germline V gene encodes CDR1 SGHRS and CDR2 YFSETQ. The CDR3 here is CASSRGRVKASTEAFF. As DNA, the CDR3 is TGCGCCAGCAGCAGGGGACGGGTGAAGGCGAGCACTGAAGCTTTCTTT.

This chain links TRBV20-1 with TRBJ1-5; D gene unclear. The germline V gene has CDR1 DFQATT and CDR2 SNEGSKA (reference sequence). CDR3 length: 12 residues. V was shortened by 6 bases and J by 4 bases, with 10 bases between the two germline ends. CDR3 residues: CSAGRKNQPQHF. CDR3 DNA: TGCAGTGCCGGCAGAAAAAATCAGCCCCAGCATTTT.

Written as DNA, the CDR3 is TGTGCCAGCAGCAAAGGGGCTGATCCAGGCTACGAGCAGTACTTC. Translated, it gives CASSKGADPGYEQYF. This chain joins TRBV3-1 and TRBJ2-7; possible D gene TRBD1, 5 bases. CDR3 length: 15 amino acids. The germline gives CDR1 LGHDT, CDR2 YNNKEL (reference sequence). With 5 bases removed from V and 3 bases from J, the gap between germline ends came to 17 bases.

This clonotype was counted between two and nine times. The V gene is TRBV4-1, the J gene TRBJ2-6; D is perhaps TRBD1 (6 bases). With 2 bases removed from V and 0 bases from J, the gap between germline ends came to 11 bases. Germline CDR1 is MGHRA and CDR2 is YSYEKL. The CDR3 consists of 17 residues. The DNA for the CDR3 is TGCGCCAGCAGCCAAAACAGGGCAGACTCTGGGGCCAACGTCCTGACTTTC. It encodes CASSQNRADSGANVLTF.

The CDR3 region has the DNA TGTGCCAGCAGCTTAGATGTGGCAGCCTACAATGAGCAGTTCTTC. Translation gives CASSLDVAAYNEQFF. V usage is TRBV11-2 and J usage is TRBJ2-1, with D uncertain. The CDR3 covers 15 residues. Trimming pared 0 bases from V and 2 bases from J, leaving 8 bases between. The germline gives CDR1 SGHAT, CDR2 FQNNGV.

This clonotype was seen more than once but under ten times. This chain joins TRBV25-1 and TRBJ2-3; 7 nucleotides agree with TRBD2. Per germline, CDR1 MGHDK and CDR2 SYGVNS. The CDR3 runs to 14 residues. Trimming took 2 bases from V and 4 from J; bases not matched to a gene: 3. The CDR3 spells CASSEPRGSDTQYF. In DNA form, the CDR3 reads TGTGCCAGCAGTGAACCGCGGGGGTCAGATACGCAGTATTTT. The whole variable domain, remainder taken from reference TRBV25-1 and TRBJ2-3, is EADIYQTPRYLVIGTGKKITLECSQTMGHDKMYWYQQDPGMELHLIHYSYGVNSTEKGDLSSESTVSRIRTEHFPLTLESARPSHTSQYLCASSEPRGSDTQYFGPGTRLTVL.

At least ten counts were recorded for this clonotype. The chain employs TRBV7-9 and TRBJ2-3, with 7 nucleotides matching TRBD2. CDR1 is SEHNR, CDR2 FQNEAQ, per germline (reference sequence). The CDR3 sequence is 12 residues long. V gave up 8 bases and J gave up 5 bases; unmatched junction bases: 4. The CDR3 is CASGTTRDTQYF. CDR3 bases: TGTGCCAGCGGGACTACCCGAGATACGCAGTATTTT.

The rearrangement uses TRBV7-2 and TRBJ2-4; 7 bases fit TRBD1. CDR1 is SGHTA, CDR2 FQGNSA, per germline. Unmatched junction bases numbered 9, after V lost 5 bases and J lost 8 bases. The CDR3 totals 14 residues. The CDR3 is CASSKTGAGDIQYF. DNA for the CDR3: TGTGCCAGCAGCAAAACAGGGGCAGGGGACATTCAGTACTTC.